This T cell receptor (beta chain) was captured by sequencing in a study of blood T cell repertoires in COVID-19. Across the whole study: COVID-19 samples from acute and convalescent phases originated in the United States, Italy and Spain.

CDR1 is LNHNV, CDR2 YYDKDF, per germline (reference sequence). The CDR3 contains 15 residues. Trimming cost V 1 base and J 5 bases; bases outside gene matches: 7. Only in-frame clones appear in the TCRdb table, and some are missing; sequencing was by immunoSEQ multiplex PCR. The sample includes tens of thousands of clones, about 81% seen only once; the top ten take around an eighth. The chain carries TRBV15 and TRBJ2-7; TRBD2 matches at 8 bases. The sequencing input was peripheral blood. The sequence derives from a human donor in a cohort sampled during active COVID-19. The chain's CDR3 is CATSRGPGLVHEQYF. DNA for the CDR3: TGTGCCACCAGCAGAGGTCCGGGACTAGTCCACGAGCAGTACTTC.